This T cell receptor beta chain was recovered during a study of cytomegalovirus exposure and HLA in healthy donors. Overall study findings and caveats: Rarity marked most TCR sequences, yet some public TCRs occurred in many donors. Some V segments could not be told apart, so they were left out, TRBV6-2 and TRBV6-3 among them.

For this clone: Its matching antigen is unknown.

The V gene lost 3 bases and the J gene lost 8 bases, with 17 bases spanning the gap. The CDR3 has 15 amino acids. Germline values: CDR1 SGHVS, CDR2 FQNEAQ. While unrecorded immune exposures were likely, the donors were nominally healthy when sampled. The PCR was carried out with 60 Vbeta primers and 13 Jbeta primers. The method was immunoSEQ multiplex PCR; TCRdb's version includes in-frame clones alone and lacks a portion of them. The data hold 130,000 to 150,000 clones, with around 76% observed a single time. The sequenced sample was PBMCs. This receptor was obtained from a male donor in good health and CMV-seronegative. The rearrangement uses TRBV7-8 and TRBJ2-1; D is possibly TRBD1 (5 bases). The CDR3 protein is CASSFTSLDTHEQFF. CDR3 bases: TGTGCCAGCAGCTTTACAAGCTTGGACACCCATGAGCAGTTCTTC. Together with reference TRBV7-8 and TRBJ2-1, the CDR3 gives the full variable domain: GAGVSQSPRYKVAKRGQDVALRCDPISGHVSLFWYQQALGQGPEFLTYFQNEAQLDKSGLPSDRFFAERPEGSVSTLKIQRTQQEDSAVYLCASSFTSLDTHEQFFGPGTRLTVL.